The subject of this entry is one T cell receptor (beta chain). Its antigen is still unknown. The sample belongs to a study of long-term antiretroviral therapy in people with HIV. Study outcomes and limitations: Clones that had undergone expansion before ART dominated the repertoire at all time points.

It was version v3.0 of the immunoSEQ assay that was run at survey level. Profiling relied on immunoSEQ multiplex PCR, and the TCRdb table lists in-frame clones only, not all of them. The sample consists of under 15,000 clones, about 78% of them appearing once. The TCR was taken from a woman in her late teens or twenties with HIV. This specimen consisted of unsorted PBMCs, obtained 1.3 years after starting antiretroviral therapy.

The DNA of the CDR3 is TGCGCCAGCAAGGGAGCGGGAGTAACAAGGAATGAGCAGTTCTTC. The encoded protein is CASKGAGVTRNEQFF. The chain is built from TRBV10-2 and TRBJ2-1; 8 nucleotides line up with TRBD2. The V gene's germline CDR1 is WSHSY and CDR2 SAAADI. With 7 bases clipped from V and 7 bases from J, the junction kept 12 bases outside the gene matches. This CDR3 is 15 amino acids long.